This T cell receptor beta chain was recorded in a study of breast tumors, draining lymph nodes, adjacent tissues. The lymph nodes were axillary draining lymph nodes from breast cancer patients. TCRdb itself ran the multiplex PCR reads through MiXCR, one entry per CDR3 protein. The table lists fewer than 150,000 distinct CDR3 sequences, around 21% of them singletons, with 2% to 2.5% in the top ten. This clonotype was recorded many times. Germline loops: CDR1 MNHEY, CDR2 SMNVEV (reference sequence). The length of the CDR3 is 13 residues. Trimming took 5 bases from V and 6 from J, leaving 11 bases between them.

V gene TRBV27 combines with J gene TRBJ1-5; D gene uncertain. The sequencing input was axillary lymph node tissue. The TCR comes from a female donor with breast cancer. Some clones in this sample may be carry-over from other donors' samples. CDR3 in amino acids: CASSPGRSQPQHF. The CDR3 DNA reads TGTGCCAGCAGTCCCGGACGGTCTCAGCCCCAGCATTTT.